This T cell receptor beta chain comes out of a study of OX40 agonist ivuxolimab in advanced cancers. Study-wide background: Earlier treatment with anti-PD-1, anti-PD-L1 or anti-CTLA-4 was permitted, and less than 50% had received some.

As for this clone: Antigen: not known.

Profiled with immunoSEQ multiplex PCR; TCRdb holds only in-frame clones, not every one. The top ten clones hold 6.5% to 9% of a sample with under 50,000 clones, roughly 85% of them seen once. This CDR3 has 13 residues. The V end was cut by 5 bases, the J end by 5 bases, with 12 bases between. CDR1 is SGHVS and CDR2 is FNYEAQ in the germline V gene. Study-wide findings and caveats: With doses of 0.1-3.0 mg/kg, partial responders showed among the lowest clonal expansion. CD8+ T cells averaged more expanded clones than CD4+.

The specimen was CD4+ or CD8+ T cells sorted from blood, collected in a trial of the OX40 agonist ivuxolimab. The chain has TRBV7-6 and TRBJ2-5; a weak D match, TRBD2 (6 bases). The TCR was taken from an adult with an advanced solid tumor such as melanoma, head and neck, liver or kidney cancer. The CDR3 reads CASSPAGWETQYF. DNA for the CDR3: TGTGCCAGCAGCCCCGCGGGGTGGGAGACCCAGTACTTC.